Listed below are T cell receptor beta chains from one sample, sequenced in a study of cytomegalovirus exposure and HLA in healthy donors. Repertoires were generated with immunoSEQ multiplex PCR, while TCRdb's copy carries only in-frame clones and drops some. The table records about 180,000 clones, about four fifths of them present only once. The sequenced material came from PBMCs. These receptors were taken from a woman in her twenties or thirties in good health and CMV-seronegative. Both conserved end residues are part of each CDR3. Fields, in order: D gene, J gene, clone size, V gene, CDR3 DNA, CDR3 protein. A D gene is named only where the DNA matches it firmly. Rows give clone size only sometimes, using once, few, many, or a class for an expanded clone.

>TRBD2|TRBJ2-3|NA|TRBV4-2
TGTGCCAGCAGCCAAGAACGTGCGAGCGGGGGCGATACGCAGTATTTT
CASSQERASGGDTQYF
>NA|TRBJ2-3|NA|TRBV27
TGTGCCAGCAGTTTATCGTTCCCAAAGCTCACAGATACGCAGTATTTT
CASSLSFPKLTDTQYF
>NA|TRBJ2-6|NA|TRBV30
TGTGCCTGGAGTGTACATGGGCCTGGGGCCAACGTCCTGACTTTC
CAWSVHGPGANVLTF
>NA|TRBJ2-1|NA|TRBV7-3
TGTGCCAGCAGCCAGGGGGGCCCCTCCTACAATGAGCAGTTCTTC
CASSQGGPSYNEQFF
>NA|TRBJ2-1|NA|TRBV6-5
TGTGCCAGCAGCAACGGGGTCCTACCTAACAATGAGCAGTTCTTC
CASSNGVLPNNEQFF
>TRBD1|TRBJ2-2|NA|TRBV7-6
TGTGCCAGCGGGATGAACAGGGGTCCGAACACCGGGGAGCTGTTTTTT
CASGMNRGPNTGELFF
>NA|TRBJ2-3|NA|TRBV10-2
TGCGCCAGCTCAGGGTCCTTTGGGACAGATACGCAGTATTTT
CASSGSFGTDTQYF
>TRBD1|TRBJ1-1|NA|TRBV2
TGTGCCAGCAGCCTGGACAGGGGAAAGAGTCGAGCTTTCTTT
CASSLDRGKSRAFF
>TRBD2|TRBJ2-7|few|TRBV4-2
TGTGCCAGCAGCCCCGGGGGGGATCCCTACGAGCAGTACTTC
CASSPGGDPYEQYF
>TRBD1|TRBJ2-7|NA|TRBV28
TGTGCCAGCAGTTCACCGGGACAGGGGGCTGGGGAGCAGTACTTC
CASSSPGQGAGEQYF
>TRBD1|TRBJ2-1|once|TRBV6-6
TGTGCCAGCAGCCCTATCGAGGGGGCCGAATTCTTC
CASSPIEGAEFF
>TRBD1|TRBJ1-1|NA|TRBV9
TGTGCCAGCAGCCCCGGGGACAGAAACACTGAAGCTTTCTTT
CASSPGDRNTEAFF
>TRBD1|TRBJ2-3|NA|TRBV6-1
TGTGCCAGCAGTGCGACAGGGTCAAGGATTAGCACAGATACGCAGTATTTT
CASSATGSRISTDTQYF
>TRBD1|TRBJ2-5|NA|TRBV30
TGTGCCTGGAGTGCCTCCCGAACAGGGGAGCAGTACTTC
CAWSASRTGEQYF
>TRBD2|TRBJ2-5|NA|TRBV29-1
TGCAGCACCCACGGGGGGGCTCTCGAGACCCAGTACTTC
CSTHGGALETQYF
>NA|TRBJ1-1|NA|TRBV2
TGTGCCAGCAGTTATGGGACTTCCGAAGCTTTCTTT
CASSYGTSEAFF
>NA|TRBJ2-3|NA|TRBV4-2
TGTGCCAGCAGCCAAGCTCAAGGGGTGGGAGATACGCAGTATTTT
CASSQAQGVGDTQYF
>TRBD2|TRBJ2-5|NA|TRBV7-2
TGTGCCAGCACCCCGAGGATTAGCGGGGGGACTGAGACCCAGTACTTC
CASTPRISGGTETQYF
>NA|TRBJ1-2|NA|TRBV7-3
TGTGCCAGCAGCCCCAATCCCAACGGGGGCTACACCTTC
CASSPNPNGGYTF
>NA|TRBJ1-1|NA|TRBV28
TGTGCCACCAGACAGTTTGAAGCTTTCTTT
CATRQFEAFF